This T cell receptor (beta chain) is drawn from a study of cytomegalovirus exposure and HLA in healthy donors. Study findings and constraints: The classifier, whose performance was assessed in both the original and validation cohorts, reportedly diagnosed cytomegalovirus status with high specificity and sensitivity. Clonal expansion was found to be greater in HLA-associated TCR beta chains than in equally common others in a later analysis. A later analysis reportedly identified an Asian-associated ancestry cluster as carrying fewer N-insertions than the roughly 700-donor mean.

Comments on this clone: Its antigen is not identified.

60 Vbeta and 13 Jbeta primers were used in PCR. Sequenced by immunoSEQ multiplex PCR; TCRdb stores in-frame clones only, minus some. Among 90,000 to 150,000 clones listed, 7% to 9.5% were seen once. CDR3 length: 14 residues. V lost 4 bases to trimming and J lost 6 bases, with 16 bases between them. The germline V gene encodes CDR1 SEHNR and CDR2 FQNEAQ (reference sequence). This TCR came from a woman aged 40 to 49 in good health and CMV-seropositive. The V and J genes are TRBV7-9 and TRBJ2-7; D is possibly TRBD1 (6 bases). Sample: PBMCs. CDR3 sequence reads: CASSSQGRYGEQYF. In nucleotides, the CDR3 is TGTGCCAGCAGCTCACAGGGTCGGTATGGCGAGCAGTACTTC.